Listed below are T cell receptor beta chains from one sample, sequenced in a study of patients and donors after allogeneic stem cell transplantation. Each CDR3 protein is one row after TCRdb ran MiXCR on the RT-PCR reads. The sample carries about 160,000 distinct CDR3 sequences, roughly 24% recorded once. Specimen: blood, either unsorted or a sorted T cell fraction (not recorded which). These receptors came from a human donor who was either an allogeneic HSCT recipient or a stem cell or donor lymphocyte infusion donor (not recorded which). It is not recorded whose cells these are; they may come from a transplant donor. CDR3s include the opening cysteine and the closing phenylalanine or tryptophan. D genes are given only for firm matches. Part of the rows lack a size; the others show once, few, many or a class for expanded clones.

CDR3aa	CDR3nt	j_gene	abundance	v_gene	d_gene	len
CASSLGLGGSYNSPLHF	TGTGCCAGCAGCTTAGGACTGGGTGGCTCCTATAATTCACCCCTCCACTTT	TRBJ1-6	-	TRBV7-8	-	17
CASSFLGEKLFF	TGTGCCAGCAGTTTCCTCGGTGAAAAACTGTTTTTT	TRBJ1-4	-	TRBV12-3/TRBV12-4	-	12
CAIGTSGTSETQYF	TGTGCCATCGGGACTAGCGGGACGTCGGAGACCCAGTACTTC	TRBJ2-5	few	TRBV10-3	TRBD2	14
CASSLGLGSYEQYF	TGCGCCAGCAGCTTGGGATTAGGGTCTTACGAGCAGTACTTC	TRBJ2-7	few	TRBV5-1	-	14
CSGTSAYNEQFF	TGCAGTGGGACTAGCGCGTACAATGAGCAGTTCTTC	TRBJ2-1	-	TRBV20-1	TRBD2	12
CASSLSGVGNQPQHF	TGTGCCAGCAGCTTATCCGGGGTTGGCAATCAGCCCCAGCATTTT	TRBJ1-5	few	TRBV7-2	-	15
CASSTLPRGDTQYF	TGTGCCAGCTCAACTTTACCGCGGGGAGATACGCAGTATTTT	TRBJ2-3	-	TRBV18	-	14
CASSHYPQTHTEAFF	TGCGCCAGCAGCCACTATCCTCAGACACACACTGAAGCTTTCTTT	TRBJ1-1	few	TRBV4-1	-	15
CASSFALGGPPLHF	TGTGCCAGCAGTTTCGCCTTGGGAGGGCCACCCCTCCACTTT	TRBJ1-6	-	TRBV6-2/TRBV6-3	-	14
CASSARTGANDEQYF	TGTGCCAGCAGCGCTAGGACAGGGGCAAACGACGAGCAGTACTTC	TRBJ2-7	-	TRBV2	TRBD1	15
CASSQDTQQGAYNEQFF	TGCGCCAGCAGCCAAGACACCCAACAGGGGGCCTACAATGAGCAGTTCTTC	TRBJ2-1	-	TRBV4-3	TRBD1	17
CASSLVGGTYNEQFF	TGCGCCAGCAGCTTGGTGGGCGGGACCTACAATGAGCAGTTCTTC	TRBJ2-1	few	TRBV5-1	-	15
CASSWGPWTEAFF	TGTGCCAGCAGTTGGGGACCTTGGACTGAAGCTTTCTTT	TRBJ1-1	few	TRBV12-3/TRBV12-4	-	13
CASSSIFHVTTNEKLFF	TGTGCCAGCAGCTCGATATTTCACGTTACAACTAATGAAAAACTGTTTTTT	TRBJ1-4	-	TRBV7-9	-	17
CASSLGQLYEQYF	TGTGCCAGCAGTTTAGGGCAGCTATACGAGCAGTACTTC	TRBJ2-7	few	TRBV12-3/TRBV12-4	-	13
CASSRLGWGNTEAFF	TGTGCCAGCAGCCGACTAGGGTGGGGTAACACTGAAGCTTTCTTT	TRBJ1-1	few	TRBV7-2	-	15
CASSTSETQYF	TGTGCCAGTAGTACCTCGGAGACCCAGTACTTC	TRBJ2-5	-	TRBV19	-	11
CASSLEANTEAFF	TGCGCCAGCAGCTTGGAGGCCAACACTGAAGCTTTCTTT	TRBJ1-1	many	TRBV5-1	-	13
CATEAYNEQFF	TGTGCCACCGAAGCCTACAATGAGCAGTTCTTC	TRBJ2-1	few	TRBV24-1	-	11
CASSDMQGRYGYTF	TGTGCCAGCAGTGATATGCAGGGTCGGTATGGCTACACCTTC	TRBJ1-2	-	TRBV2	-	14
CASSLFGTSGYEQYF	TGTGCCAGCAGTCTCTTTGGGACTAGCGGCTACGAGCAGTACTTC	TRBJ2-7	-	TRBV12-3/TRBV12-4	TRBD2	15
CSAGQGATEAFF	TGCAGTGCGGGACAGGGGGCCACTGAAGCTTTCTTT	TRBJ1-1	-	TRBV20-1	TRBD1	12
CASNAREPGELFF	TGTGCCAGCAACGCGCGGGAGCCCGGGGAGCTGTTTTTT	TRBJ2-2	-	TRBV7-9	TRBD2	13
CASSVGRQPQHF	TGTGCCAGCAGCGTGGGCAGACAGCCCCAGCATTTT	TRBJ1-5	many	TRBV7-9	-	12
CASSLTRDPTGEKLFF	TGCGCCAGCAGCTTGACCCGGGACCCAACTGGTGAAAAACTGTTTTTT	TRBJ1-4	few	TRBV5-1	-	16
CATSREGPTGVAKNIQYF	TGTGCCACCAGCAGAGAGGGGCCTACGGGAGTAGCCAAAAACATTCAGTACTTC	TRBJ2-4	few	TRBV15	-	18
CASSLEGGIEETQYF	TGCGCCAGCAGCTTGGAGGGGGGAATCGAGGAGACCCAGTACTTC	TRBJ2-5	-	TRBV5-1	-	15
CASSDTGPNTGELFF	TGCGCCAGCAGCGATACAGGGCCGAACACCGGGGAGCTGTTTTTT	TRBJ2-2	-	TRBV5-1	-	15
CASRRLKRDNSPLHF	TGTGCCAGCAGGCGATTGAAGAGAGATAATTCACCCCTCCACTTT	TRBJ1-6	-	TRBV6-5	-	15
CASSLKTSTDTQYF	TGTGCCAGCAGTTTGAAGACTAGCACAGATACGCAGTATTTT	TRBJ2-3	-	TRBV27	-	14
CASSRSAAKQYF	TGTGCCAGCAGCCGGTCTGCGGCTAAGCAGTACTTC	TRBJ2-7	-	TRBV6-6	-	12
CASSGGINEETQYF	TGCGCCAGCAGCGGCGGGATTAACGAAGAGACCCAGTACTTC	TRBJ2-5	few	TRBV5-1	-	14
CASSLWAGAEAFF	TGCGCCAGCAGCTTGTGGGCTGGGGCAGAAGCTTTCTTT	TRBJ1-1	many	TRBV5-1	-	13
CASSFYADYNEQFF	TGTGCCAGCAGCTTTTACGCGGACTACAATGAGCAGTTCTTC	TRBJ2-1	few	TRBV11-3	-	14
CASSGYVNTEAFF	TGTGCCAGCTCGGGATATGTGAACACTGAAGCTTTCTTT	TRBJ1-1	-	TRBV12-3/TRBV12-4	-	13
CASSLDSSNQPQHF	TGCGCCAGCAGCTTGGACAGTAGCAATCAGCCCCAGCATTTT	TRBJ1-5	-	TRBV5-1	-	14
CASSQESWTAGNTIYF	TGCGCCAGCAGCCAAGAATCCTGGACAGCAGGAAACACCATATATTTT	TRBJ1-3	-	TRBV4-3	-	16
CASSLSSQGGNSPLHF	TGCGCCAGCAGCTTGTCGTCGCAGGGCGGGAATTCACCCCTCCACTTT	TRBJ1-6	few	TRBV5-1	-	16
CSVVAIAPSYNEQFF	TGCAGCGTTGTAGCCATCGCCCCCTCCTACAATGAGCAGTTCTTC	TRBJ2-1	-	TRBV29-1	-	15
CSARDTGSYGYTF	TGCAGTGCTAGAGATACAGGGTCCTATGGCTACACCTTC	TRBJ1-2	few	TRBV20-1	-	13
CASSRGTANYGYTF	TGCGCCAGCAGCCGAGGGACGGCAAACTATGGCTACACCTTC	TRBJ1-2	-	TRBV5-1	-	14
CASSPAGLDQPQHF	TGTGCCAGCTCACCGGCGGGGCTCGATCAGCCCCAGCATTTT	TRBJ1-5	-	TRBV18	-	14